This TCR beta chain was captured in a study of molecular identifiers for immune sequencing clone quantification. This CDR3 comprises 15 residues. Per the germline V gene, CDR1 is MGHRA and CDR2 is YSYEKL. Turning to this clonotype: A much larger clone lies a single base off, so this may be a read error.

TCRdb processed the PCR reads anew with MiXCR; each CDR3 protein has one entry. Of about 640,000 distinct CDR3 sequences in the sample, around 20% were seen once. A CD8+CD4-CCR7+CD45RA+ phenotype served as the sorting definition for naive CD8 T cells. Sample: naive CD8+ T cells from blood, with Jurkat cell RNA spiked in. Subset: FACS-sorted CD8+CD4-CCR7+CD45RA+ naive T cells. This chain links TRBV4-1 with TRBJ1-2, with D possibly being TRBD1 (6 bases). This TCR came from a human donor in good health. Some libraries in this study had Jurkat cell RNA spiked in. CDR3 protein: CASSRKRGDDYGYAF. As DNA, the CDR3 is TGCGCCAGCAGCCGAAAAAGGGGGGACGACTATGGCTACGCCTTC.